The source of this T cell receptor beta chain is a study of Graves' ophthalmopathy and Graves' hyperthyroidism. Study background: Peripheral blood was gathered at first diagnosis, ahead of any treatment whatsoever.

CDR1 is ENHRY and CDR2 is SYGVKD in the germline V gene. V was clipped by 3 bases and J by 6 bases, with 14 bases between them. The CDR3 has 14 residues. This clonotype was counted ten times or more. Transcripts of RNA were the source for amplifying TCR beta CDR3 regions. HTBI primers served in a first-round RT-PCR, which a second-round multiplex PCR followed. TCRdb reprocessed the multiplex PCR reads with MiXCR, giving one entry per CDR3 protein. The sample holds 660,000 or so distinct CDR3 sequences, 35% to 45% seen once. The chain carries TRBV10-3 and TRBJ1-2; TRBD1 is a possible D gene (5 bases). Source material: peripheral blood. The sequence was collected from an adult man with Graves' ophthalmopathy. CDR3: CAISESAGSDGYTF. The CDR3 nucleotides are TGTGCCATCAGTGAATCCGCAGGGTCTGATGGCTACACCTTC.